These T cell receptor beta chains were read from a single sample in a study of CD8+CD57+ T cells in acquired aplastic anemia. TCRdb re-derived calls from the reads in MiXCR, one entry per CDR3 protein. Counted here are around 250,000 distinct CDR3 sequences, around 82% occurring once; the ten biggest clones make up approximately 42%. Sequenced material: sorted CD4+, CD8+, or CD8+CD57+ T cells (not recorded which) from PBMCs. These receptor sequences come from a human donor with aplastic anemia. The CDR3 runs from the conserved cysteine through the conserved F or W. The D gene is left open where the match is weak. Size tells how often a clone was seen (once, few, many) or the class of an expanded clone, and some rows leave it out.

clone size	V gene	D gene	J gene	CDR3 protein	CDR3 DNA
.	TRBV5-1	TRBD1	TRBJ2-3	CASSLGDRVKQYF	TGCGCCAGCAGCTTGGGTGACAGGGTTAAGCAGTATTTT
.	TRBV2	.	TRBJ1-1	CASGEGGTQARNFEAFF	TGTGCCAGCGGGGAGGGGGGCACACAGGCGCGGAATTTTGAAGCTTTCTTT
.	TRBV7-9	.	TRBJ1-2	CASSLVAWANEEFTF	TGTGCCAGCAGCTTAGTGGCCTGGGCCAATGAGGAGTTCACCTTC
.	TRBV15	.	TRBJ2-3	CATSRDTQYF	TGTGCCACCAGCAGAGATACGCAGTATTTT
.	TRBV7-3	.	TRBJ2-5	CASSPRGAWGSTQYF	TGTGCCAGCAGCCCACGGGGGGCCTGGGGCTCGACCCAGTACTTC
.	TRBV28	.	TRBJ2-1	CASTLPRGNGQDEQFF	TGTGCCAGCACCTTACCCCGAGGAAACGGTCAGGATGAGCAGTTCTTC
.	TRBV12-3/TRBV12-4	.	TRBJ1-1	CASSFRGNTEAFF	TGTGCCAGCAGTTTCCGGGGAAACACTGAAGCTTTCTTT
.	TRBV2	.	TRBJ2-3	CSCGNGGTDTQYF	TGCAGCTGCGGGAACGGGGGAACAGATACGCAGTATTTT
many	TRBV20-1	.	TRBJ1-1	CSARDRGFLSTEAFF	TGCAGTGCTAGAGACAGGGGTTTTTTGTCCACTGAAGCTTTCTTT
few	TRBV5-5	TRBD2	TRBJ2-1	CASSVGRVHEQFF	TGTGCCAGCAGTGTGGGGAGGGTCCATGAGCAGTTCTTC
.	TRBV19	TRBD1	TRBJ2-2	CASLSRGRTGELFF	TGTGCCAGTTTATCCAGGGGGCGTACCGGGGAGCTGTTTTTT
.	TRBV7-8	TRBD2	TRBJ2-3	CASSFGLADTDTQYF	TGTGCCAGCAGCTTTGGACTAGCCGACACAGATACGCAGTATTTT
.	TRBV9	.	TRBJ2-4	CASRGDRNKQYF	TGTGCCAGCAGAGGGGATAGGAACAAGCAGTACTTC
.	TRBV2	TRBD1	TRBJ2-7	CASNGIGQDGRNEQYF	TGTGCCAGCAATGGAATAGGACAGGACGGAAGGAACGAGCAGTACTTC
.	TRBV13	TRBD2	TRBJ2-5	CASSLTSGRAETPYF	TGTGCCAGCAGCTTAACTAGCGGGAGGGCAGAGACCCCGTACTTC
.	TRBV11-3	.	TRBJ2-1	CASSLEADGLREQFF	TGTGCCAGCAGCTTAGAAGCGGACGGGCTCAGGGAGCAGTTCTTC
once	TRBV9	.	TRBJ2-1	CASSIGVGCSYEQFF	TGTGCCAGCAGCATAGGTGTGGGCTGCTCCTACGAGCAGTTCTTC
.	TRBV7-9	.	TRBJ2-3	CASSLVPGALTQYF	TGTGCCAGCAGCTTAGTCCCAGGGGCGCTGACTCAGTATTTT
.	TRBV7-6	.	TRBJ1-3	CASSSARGADTIYF	TGTGCCAGCAGCTCGGCCAGGGGAGCGGACACCATATATTTT
.	TRBV7-2	TRBD2	TRBJ2-3	CASSFDPGGTTQSF	TGTGCCAGCAGCTTTGATCCAGGCGGGACTACGCAGTCCTTT
.	TRBV2	TRBD2	TRBJ2-5	CAVLGVAGAQYF	TGTGCCGTTCTTGGGGTGGCGGGGGCCCAGTACTTC
.	TRBV12-3/TRBV12-4	.	TRBJ2-1	CASAPWPGSYNEQFF	TGTGCCAGCGCGCCGTGGCCAGGGTCCTACAATGAGCAGTTCTTC
many	TRBV12-5	TRBD2	TRBJ2-2	CASGARKPSLAGGNTGELFF	TGTGCTAGTGGCGCCCGAAAGCCCTCTCTAGCGGGGGGCAACACCGGGGAGCTGTTTTTT
few	TRBV7-9	.	TRBJ2-5	CASSPGSGDHTDTF	TGTGCCAGCAGCCCCGGTAGTGGGGATCACACAGATACGTTC
.	TRBV2	.	TRBJ2-1	CASSGEQFF	TGTGCCAGCAGTGGGGAGCAGTTCTTC
.	TRBV12-3/TRBV12-4	TRBD1	TRBJ1-6	CASRRDRALSSYNSPLHF	TGTGCCAGCAGGAGGGACAGGGCCCTGAGCTCCTATAATTCACCCCTCCACTTT
.	TRBV24-1	.	TRBJ1-2	CATSEVGLYTF	TGTGCCACCAGTGAAGTAGGCCTCTACACCTTC
.	TRBV11-3	.	TRBJ2-3	CASGHEGADTQYF	TGTGCCAGCGGCCACGAAGGAGCAGATACGCAGTATTTT
.	TRBV15	TRBD1	TRBJ2-7	CATSRDRQGENEQYF	TGTGCCACCAGCAGAGATAGACAGGGAGAGAACGAGCAGTACTTC
.	TRBV9	.	TRBJ1-1	CASSVELTAKTKAFF	TGTGCCAGCAGCGTAGAGCTGACAGCGAAAACTAAAGCTTTCTTT
.	TRBV7-8	.	TRBJ1-5	CASSYHSNNQAQPF	TGTGCCAGCAGCTATCATTCAAACAATCAGGCCCAGCCTTTT
.	TRBV7-9	.	TRBJ1-3	CASSVERSGGNNIYF	TGTGCCAGCAGCGTTGAGAGAAGCGGGGGAAACAACATATATTTT
few	TRBV9	.	TRBJ2-1	CASSDDSASYNSF	TGTGCCAGCAGTGACGACAGCGCCTCCTATAATTCCTTC
.	TRBV2	TRBD2	TRBJ2-5	CASSPGLAEQETQYF	TGTGCCAGCAGCCCGGGACTAGCGGAACAAGAGACCCAGTACTTC
once	TRBV6-4	.	TRBJ1-4	CASSDSQGEKLFF	TGTGCCAGCAGTGACTCCCAGGGAGAAAAACTGTTTTTT
.	TRBV7-2	.	TRBJ2-5	CASSMAGGADYGYF	TGTGCCAGCAGCATGGCCGGGGGCGCCGACTATGGCTACTTC
.	TRBV11-2	TRBD1	TRBJ2-1	CASSSDRVGNEQFF	TGTGCCAGCAGCTCAGACAGGGTGGGCAATGAGCAGTTCTTC
.	TRBV7-2	.	TRBJ2-3	CASSYAGTHAQQYF	TGTGCCAGCAGCTACGCGGGCACACACGCTCAGCAGTATTTT
.	TRBV9	.	TRBJ2-5	CASGIGGEKLFFEYF	.
.	TRBV9	TRBD1	TRBJ1-2	CASSPKSGTGYGYTF	TGTGCCAGCAGCCCAAAATCCGGGACAGGGTACGGCTACACCTTC
once	TRBV7-8	.	TRBJ1-1	CASSLARSGDTQAFF	TGTGCCAGCAGCTTAGCGCGAAGTGGCGATACTCAGGCTTTCTTT
.	TRBV9	.	TRBJ2-7	CATSRPSKGAFPQYF	TGTGCCACCAGCAGACCCTCCAAGGGCGCGTTCCCGCAGTACTTC
.	TRBV11-3	.	TRBJ2-2	CASSSPPQASGELFF	TGTGCCAGCAGCTCACCCCCACAGGCCTCCGGGGAGCTGTTTTTT
.	TRBV7-9	.	TRBJ1-5	CASSFQRSGQTDEF	TGTGCCAGCAGCTTTCAAAGAAGCGGGCAGACCGATGAGTTT
.	TRBV7-3	.	TRBJ2-7	CASSSVQTGSYEQF	TGTGCCAGCAGCTCCGTGCAGACAGGATCCTACGAGCAGTTC
.	TRBV9	.	TRBJ1-2	CASSVEEGGYGYTF	TGTGCCAGCAGCGTAGAGGAGGGCGGCTATGGCTACACCTTC
.	TRBV19	.	TRBJ2-7	CASSIAGESYNEQF	TGTGCCAGTAGTATAGCGGGGGAATCCTACAATGAGCAGTTC
.	TRBV7-9	.	TRBJ2-3	CASGDGRRGARDF	TGTGCCAGCGGGGACGGGAGAAGAGGTGCGAGGGATTTT
few	TRBV7-2	TRBD2	TRBJ2-3	CASSLTSGGGADTQYF	TGTGCCAGCAGCTTGACTAGCGGGGGAGGGGCAGATACGCAGTATTTT
.	TRBV5-4	.	TRBJ2-7	CASSFQRTHLEQYF	TGTGCCAGCAGCTTTCAAAGAACGCACCTTGAGCAGTACTTC
.	TRBV7-6	.	TRBJ2-1	CASSDGSDTYNFF	TGTGCCAGCAGCGATGGGAGCGATACTTACAATTTCTTC
.	TRBV9	TRBD1	TRBJ2-7	CASSLRDRGVVQYF	TGCGCCAGCAGCTTGCGGGACAGGGGGGTCGTGCAGTACTTC
.	TRBV7-3	.	TRBJ2-5	CASSPPGSWGATQYF	TGTGCCAGCAGCCCACCGGGGAGTTGGGGAGCGACCCAGTACTTC
few	TRBV2	.	TRBJ1-2	CASSEGQTGAYGYTF	TGTGCCAGCAGTGAGGGGCAAACTGGGGCCTATGGCTACACCTTC